The clone carrying this T cell receptor (beta chain) was seen a few times. Its antigen is undetermined. Amplification by 5'RACE using constant-segment primers produced TCR alpha and TCR beta cDNA libraries that carried sample barcodes and UMIs. A single record per CDR3 protein comes from TCRdb applying MiXCR to the 5' RACE reads. Of just under 350,000 distinct CDR3 sequences listed, under 15% were seen once; the top ten hold about a fifth. This entry belongs to a study of T-cell memory formation after mild COVID-19. Overall study context: TCR clusters largely stayed donor specific.

General study results and limits: Contracting CD8+ clones were enriched in EMRA, CD4+ mainly in CM and EM. Memory cells collected pre-infection included some clones that later responded, suggesting cross-reactive memory joined.

V lost 0 bases to trimming and J lost 6 bases, with 5 bases between them. Per germline, CDR1 LGHNA and CDR2 YSLEER. The CDR3 contains 12 residues. This clonotype was obtained from a man aged 18 to 29 who had mild COVID-19 (a few samples of this study predate the infection). Cell type and time point are not known. Sequenced sample: PBMCs or a T cell subset sorted from them (not recorded which). The chain joins TRBV4-3 to TRBJ2-5; D remains ambiguous. CDR3 nucleotide sequence: TGCGCCAGCAGCCAAGACTCCCAGACCCAGTACTTC. It yields the protein CASSQDSQTQYF.